The rows below give T cell receptor beta chains drawn from one sample of a study of T cells in Graves' hyperthyroidism and ophthalmopathy. Using its own MiXCR run on the multiplex PCR reads, TCRdb lists one record per CDR3 protein. The sample contains 450,000 to 700,000 distinct CDR3 sequences, 40% to 55% of which appear only once. Sequencing used peripheral blood or thyroid tissue (not recorded which). Receptors were obtained from a woman in her late teens or twenties with Graves' hyperthyroidism. Both conserved end residues are part of each CDR3. The order of the fields is CDR3 protein, CDR3 DNA, V gene, clone size, J gene, D gene. The D gene is left open where the match is weak. Clone size, where shown, is once, few, many, or a class for clones that have expanded.

cdr3_aa: CMQPNQPQYF
cdr3_nt: TGCATGCAGCCCAATCAGCCCCAGTACTTC
v_call: TRBV20-1
clone_size: -
j_call: TRBJ2-5
d_call: -

cdr3_aa: CASSWTGQTEAFF
cdr3_nt: TGTGCCAGCAGTTGGACAGGGCAAACTGAAGCTTTCTTT
v_call: TRBV27
clone_size: many
j_call: TRBJ1-1
d_call: TRBD1

cdr3_aa: CSARDPVRGETQYF
cdr3_nt: TGCAGTGCTAGAGATCCTGTCCGAGGGGAGACCCAGTACTTC
v_call: TRBV20-1
clone_size: many
j_call: TRBJ2-5
d_call: -

cdr3_aa: CASSLGYSSGANVMTF
cdr3_nt: TGTGCCAGCAGCTTAGGGTACAGCTCTGGGGCCAACGTCATGACTTTC
v_call: TRBV11-2
clone_size: -
j_call: TRBJ2-6
d_call: -

cdr3_aa: CASSLDTSNRPQHF
cdr3_nt: TGTGCCAGCAGCTTGGACACTAGCAATCGGCCTCAGCATTTT
v_call: TRBV7-8
clone_size: -
j_call: TRBJ1-5
d_call: -

cdr3_aa: CASRPGGPGELFF
cdr3_nt: TGTGCCAGCAGGCCAGGGGGCCCCGGGGAGCTGTTTTTT
v_call: TRBV6-6
clone_size: many
j_call: TRBJ2-2
d_call: TRBD1

cdr3_aa: CASSQYGNTEAFF
cdr3_nt: TGTGCCAGCAGCCAATATGGGAACACTGAAGCTTTCTTT
v_call: TRBV4-2
clone_size: many
j_call: TRBJ1-1
d_call: -

cdr3_aa: CSARGPGLAGYNEQFF
cdr3_nt: TGCAGTGCTAGAGGCCCGGGACTAGCGGGGTACAATGAGCAGTTCTTC
v_call: TRBV20-1
clone_size: -
j_call: TRBJ2-1
d_call: TRBD2

cdr3_aa: CASSPSPEVYEQYF
cdr3_nt: TGCGCCAGCAGCCCCTCCCCCGAGGTCTACGAGCAGTACTTC
v_call: TRBV5-1
clone_size: many
j_call: TRBJ2-7
d_call: -

cdr3_aa: CASSQAWPKSNQPQHF
cdr3_nt: TGCGCCAGCAGCCAAGCTTGGCCAAAGAGCAATCAGCCCCAGCATTTT
v_call: TRBV4-1
clone_size: many
j_call: TRBJ1-5
d_call: -

cdr3_aa: CALGRGGTGEQYF
cdr3_nt: TGTGCCCTCGGGAGGGGAGGCACCGGGGAGCAGTACTTC
v_call: TRBV10-3
clone_size: -
j_call: TRBJ2-7
d_call: TRBD2

cdr3_aa: CASSPLGDRLNTEAFF
cdr3_nt: TGTGCCAGCTCACCACTGGGGGACAGGTTGAACACTGAAGCTTTCTTT
v_call: TRBV7-8
clone_size: few
j_call: TRBJ1-1
d_call: TRBD1

cdr3_aa: CASITASGNEQFF
cdr3_nt: TGTGCCAGTATTACCGCCTCCGGGAATGAGCAGTTCTTC
v_call: TRBV7-9
clone_size: -
j_call: TRBJ2-1
d_call: -

cdr3_aa: CAINGGGPGNAIYF
cdr3_nt: TGTGCCATCAACGGGGGGGGACCGGGAAACGCCATATATTTT
v_call: TRBV10-3
clone_size: -
j_call: TRBJ1-3
d_call: -

cdr3_aa: CASSIDLREANYEQYF
cdr3_nt: TGTGCCAGTAGTATAGATCTGCGGGAGGCGAACTACGAGCAGTACTTC
v_call: TRBV19
clone_size: -
j_call: TRBJ2-7
d_call: TRBD2

cdr3_aa: CSATTGEAFF
cdr3_nt: TGCAGTGCCACAACAGGGGAAGCTTTCTTT
v_call: TRBV20-1
clone_size: many
j_call: TRBJ1-1
d_call: -

cdr3_aa: CASSSLAGSYNSPLHF
cdr3_nt: TGTGCCAGCAGCTCCTTAGCGGGATCCTATAATTCACCCCTCCACTTT
v_call: TRBV7-2
clone_size: few
j_call: TRBJ1-6
d_call: -

cdr3_aa: CSVVGQYSNYEQYF
cdr3_nt: TGCAGCGTAGTGGGACAGTACAGCAACTACGAGCAGTACTTC
v_call: TRBV29-1
clone_size: few
j_call: TRBJ2-7
d_call: TRBD1

cdr3_aa: CASSSSVAVPEAFF
cdr3_nt: TGTGCCAGCAGCTCTTCGGTGGCGGTCCCTGAAGCTTTCTTT
v_call: TRBV7-2
clone_size: many
j_call: TRBJ1-1
d_call: -

cdr3_aa: CASSLVAGDAYEQYF
cdr3_nt: TGCGCCAGCAGCTTGGTAGCGGGGGATGCCTACGAGCAGTACTTC
v_call: TRBV5-1
clone_size: many
j_call: TRBJ2-7
d_call: TRBD2

cdr3_aa: CASRGARGF
cdr3_nt: TGCGCCAGCAGGGGTGCGCGTGGCTTC
v_call: TRBV10-1
clone_size: many
j_call: TRBJ2-7
d_call: -

cdr3_aa: CAISESDRGLYEHF
cdr3_nt: TGTGCCATCAGTGAGTCGGACAGGGGGCTGTACGAGCATTTT
v_call: TRBV10-3
clone_size: -
j_call: TRBJ1-5
d_call: TRBD1

cdr3_aa: CASSRESDTQYF
cdr3_nt: TGTGCCAGCAGCCGGGAGTCCGATACGCAGTATTTT
v_call: TRBV2
clone_size: few
j_call: TRBJ2-3
d_call: -

cdr3_aa: CATSRQGTEQPQHF
cdr3_nt: TGTGCCACCAGCAGACAGGGGACGGAACAGCCCCAGCATTTT
v_call: TRBV15
clone_size: many
j_call: TRBJ1-5
d_call: -

cdr3_aa: CASRPGGVGNTIYF
cdr3_nt: TGCGCCAGCAGACCAGGGGGTGTGGGAAACACCATATATTTT
v_call: TRBV5-1
clone_size: many
j_call: TRBJ1-3
d_call: TRBD1

cdr3_aa: CSARPLAGGGTDTQYF
cdr3_nt: TGCAGTGCTAGACCGCTAGCGGGAGGTGGGACAGATACGCAGTACTTC
v_call: TRBV20-1
clone_size: -
j_call: TRBJ2-5
d_call: TRBD2

cdr3_aa: CSAREGYGNTIYF
cdr3_nt: TGCAGTGCTAGAGAGGGGTATGGAAACACCATATATTTT
v_call: TRBV20-1
clone_size: -
j_call: TRBJ1-3
d_call: -

cdr3_aa: CASSQGIREQFF
cdr3_nt: TGTGCCAGCAGCCAAGGGATACGTGAGCAGTTCTTC
v_call: TRBV14
clone_size: few
j_call: TRBJ2-1
d_call: -

cdr3_aa: CASSSQAGTKKLFF
cdr3_nt: TGCGCCAGCAGCTCGCAAGCGGGAACTAAAAAACTGTTTTTT
v_call: TRBV5-1
clone_size: -
j_call: TRBJ1-4
d_call: -

cdr3_aa: CASTGRWRQETQYF
cdr3_nt: TGTGCCAGCACCGGGAGGTGGCGGCAAGAGACCCAGTACTTC
v_call: TRBV13
clone_size: -
j_call: TRBJ2-5
d_call: TRBD2

cdr3_aa: CASSYSPSGRRATGELFF
cdr3_nt: TGTGCCAGCAGTTACTCCCCTAGCGGTAGGCGAGCCACCGGGGAGCTGTTTTTT
v_call: TRBV6-2/TRBV6-3
clone_size: -
j_call: TRBJ2-2
d_call: TRBD2

cdr3_aa: CSAREDRDISGYTF
cdr3_nt: TGCAGTGCTAGAGAGGACAGGGACATATCAGGCTACACCTTC
v_call: TRBV20-1
clone_size: -
j_call: TRBJ1-2
d_call: TRBD1

cdr3_aa: CASSSSAGQGISGNTIYF
cdr3_nt: TGTGCCAGCAGCTCCTCCGCGGGACAGGGTATCTCTGGAAACACCATATATTTT
v_call: TRBV7-6
clone_size: many
j_call: TRBJ1-3
d_call: TRBD1